The sequence of this TCR beta chain was determined in a study of blood T cells in healthy people across ages. No fewer than 6 micrograms of total RNA were isolated from every sample. Primed by a sample-barcoded 5' primer and a J-beta primer mix, a second PCR proceeded for 7 to 11 cycles. Each CDR3 protein gets one entry after TCRdb re-called the 5' RACE reads with MiXCR. There are some 760,000 distinct CDR3 sequences in the sample; roughly 25% occur only once, and 8% to 10% lies in the top ten. This clonotype was observed a few times. The length of the CDR3 is 15 residues. CDR1 LGHDT and CDR2 YNNKEL come from the germline V gene (reference sequence). Trimming left V 4 bases short and J 2 bases short, with 12 bases between. Separately, the same data were catalogued under a study of T cells of mothers and their children. Turning to that study: Reads obtained per mother exceeded 10 million TCR beta CDR3 reads, with 3 million to 3.5 million obtained per child.

The source material was blood. This rearrangement joins TRBV3-1 to TRBJ2-1; perhaps TRBD2 as D (5 bases). The receptor was derived from a boy aged 5 to 17 in good health. The CDR3 sequence: CASSRSSSAYNEQFF. In nucleotides, the CDR3 is TGTGCCAGCAGCCGATCTAGCAGCGCCTACAATGAGCAGTTCTTC.